This TCR beta chain is drawn from a study of T cell responses to AZD1222 COVID-19 vaccine. Broader study findings: The peak T cell response came first, and repertoires were sampled only after it. Among the donors, most were white British and more were female, and clonal diversity was possibly underestimated.

Per germline, CDR1 SGHNT and CDR2 YENEEA. V dropped 3 bases and J dropped 1 base, with 10 bases sitting between them. The CDR3 sequence is 15 residues long. Comments on this clone: Its target is unknown.

Here immunoSEQ multiplex PCR was the method, and the copy in TCRdb shows in-frame clones only, minus some. The table lists some 110,000 clones, 80% to 90% of them singletons. Here the sequenced sample was peripheral blood, taken 28 days after the second AZD1222 dose. This sequence was found in an adult who received the AZD1222 COVID-19 vaccine. The rearrangement joins TRBV11-3 to TRBJ2-4; D remains ambiguous. The CDR3 is CASSFSLGAKNIQYF. As DNA, the CDR3 is TGTGCCAGCAGCTTCTCACTTGGGGCCAAAAACATTCAGTACTTC.